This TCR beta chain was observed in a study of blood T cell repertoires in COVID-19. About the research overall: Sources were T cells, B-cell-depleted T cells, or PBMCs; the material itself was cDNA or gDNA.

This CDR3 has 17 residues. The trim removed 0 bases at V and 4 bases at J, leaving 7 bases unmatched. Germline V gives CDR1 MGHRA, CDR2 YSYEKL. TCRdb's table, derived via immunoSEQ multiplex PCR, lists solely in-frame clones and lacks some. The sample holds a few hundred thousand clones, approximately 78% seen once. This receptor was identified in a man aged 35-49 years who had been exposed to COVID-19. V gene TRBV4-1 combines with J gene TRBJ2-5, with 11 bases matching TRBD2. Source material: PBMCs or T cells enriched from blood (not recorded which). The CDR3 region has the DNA TGCGCCAGCAGCCAAGAAGTAGCGGGAGGGGCGGTAGAGACCCAGTACTTC. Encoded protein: CASSQEVAGGAVETQYF.